This T cell receptor (beta chain) emerged from a study of control samples from healthy donors and cancer patients. Assay used: immunoSEQ multiplex PCR; TCRdb lists only in-frame clones, some missing. The sample consists of over 75,000 clones, 70% to 90% of them appearing once. This clone was seen repeatedly, ten times or more. The CDR3 sequence is 15 residues long. The V gene lost 8 bases and the J gene lost 8 bases, with 24 bases spanning the gap. CDR1 is SEHNR, CDR2 FQNEAQ, per germline (reference sequence). Source material: blood. The chain combines TRBV7-9 with TRBJ1-1, with a weak D call TRBD1 (5 bases). The TCR sequence derives from a man aged 25 to 45 in good health. The CDR3 region is CASSSREGGLPEAFF. The DNA of the CDR3 is TGTGCCAGCTCCTCCAGGGAGGGAGGTCTGCCAGAAGCTTTCTTT. The complete variable domain, with remaining parts taken from reference TRBV7-9 and TRBJ1-1, reads DTGVSQNPRHKITKRGQNVTFRCDPISEHNRLYWYRQTLGQGPEFLTYFQNEAQLEKSRLLSDRFSAERPKGSFSTLEIQRTEQGDSAMYLCASSSREGGLPEAFFGQGTRLTVV.